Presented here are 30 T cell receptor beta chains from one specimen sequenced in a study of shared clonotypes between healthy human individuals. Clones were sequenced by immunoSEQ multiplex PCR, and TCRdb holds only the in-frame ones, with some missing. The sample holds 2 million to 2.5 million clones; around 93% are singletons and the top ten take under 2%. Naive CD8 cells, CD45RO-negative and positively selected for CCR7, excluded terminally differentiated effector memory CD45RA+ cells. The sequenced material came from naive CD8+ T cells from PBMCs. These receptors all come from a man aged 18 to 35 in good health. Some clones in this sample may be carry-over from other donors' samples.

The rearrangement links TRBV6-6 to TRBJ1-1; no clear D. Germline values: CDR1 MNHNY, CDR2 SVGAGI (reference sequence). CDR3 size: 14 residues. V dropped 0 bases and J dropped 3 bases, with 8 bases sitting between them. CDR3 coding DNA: TGTGCCAGCAGTTACTCTGGTTGGGACACTGAAGCTTTCTTT. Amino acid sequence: CASSYSGWDTEAFF.

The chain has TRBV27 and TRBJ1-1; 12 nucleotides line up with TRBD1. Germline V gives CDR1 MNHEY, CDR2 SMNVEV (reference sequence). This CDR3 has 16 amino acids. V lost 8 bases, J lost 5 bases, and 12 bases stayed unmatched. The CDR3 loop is CASGNNPGQGATEAFF. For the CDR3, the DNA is TGTGCCAGCGGAAATAACCCGGGACAGGGGGCGACTGAAGCTTTCTTT.

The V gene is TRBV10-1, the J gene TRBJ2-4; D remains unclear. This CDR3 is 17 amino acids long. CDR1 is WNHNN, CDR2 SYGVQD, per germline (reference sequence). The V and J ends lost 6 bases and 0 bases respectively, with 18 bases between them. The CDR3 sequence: CASSPDPSLPAKNIQYF. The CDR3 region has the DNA TGCGCCAGCAGCCCGGATCCCTCTCTGCCAGCCAAAAACATTCAGTACTTC.

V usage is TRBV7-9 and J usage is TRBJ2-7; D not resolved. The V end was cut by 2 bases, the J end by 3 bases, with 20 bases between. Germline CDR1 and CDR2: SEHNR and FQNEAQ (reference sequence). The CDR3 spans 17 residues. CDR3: CASSLNHQTGLNYEQYF. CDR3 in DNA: TGTGCCAGCAGCTTAAACCACCAAACCGGGCTTAACTACGAGCAGTACTTC.

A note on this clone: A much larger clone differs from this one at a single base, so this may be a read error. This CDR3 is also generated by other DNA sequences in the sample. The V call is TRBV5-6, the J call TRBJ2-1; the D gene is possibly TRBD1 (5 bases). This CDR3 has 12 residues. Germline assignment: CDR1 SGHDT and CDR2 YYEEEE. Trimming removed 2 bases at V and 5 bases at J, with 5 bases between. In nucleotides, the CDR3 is TGTGCCAGCAGCTTAGGGGACAATGAGCAGTTCTTC. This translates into CASSLGDNEQFF.

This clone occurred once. CDR3 sequence: CASRSQTYGATEAFF. The CDR3, as DNA: TGTGCCAGCAGAAGCCAAACTTATGGGGCCACTGAAGCTTTCTTT. This sequence joins TRBV5-4 and TRBJ1-1; D might be TRBD1 (5 bases). CDR1 is SGHNT and CDR2 is YYREEE in the germline V gene (reference sequence). The CDR3 consists of 15 residues. The V end was cut by 5 bases, the J end by 4 bases, with 18 bases between.

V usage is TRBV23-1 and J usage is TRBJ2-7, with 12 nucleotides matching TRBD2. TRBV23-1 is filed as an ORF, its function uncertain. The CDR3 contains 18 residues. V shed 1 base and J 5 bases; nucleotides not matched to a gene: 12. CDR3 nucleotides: TGCGCCAGCAGTCAATTTATGACCGGACTAGCGGGAAACGACGAGCAGTACTTC. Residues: CASSQFMTGLAGNDEQYF.

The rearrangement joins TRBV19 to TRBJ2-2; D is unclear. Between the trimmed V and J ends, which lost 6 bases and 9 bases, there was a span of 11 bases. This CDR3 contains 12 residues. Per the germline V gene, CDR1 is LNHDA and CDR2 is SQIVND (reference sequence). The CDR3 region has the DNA TGTGCCAGTAGCCCGTACGGCCGGGAGCTGTTTTTT. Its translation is CASSPYGRELFF.

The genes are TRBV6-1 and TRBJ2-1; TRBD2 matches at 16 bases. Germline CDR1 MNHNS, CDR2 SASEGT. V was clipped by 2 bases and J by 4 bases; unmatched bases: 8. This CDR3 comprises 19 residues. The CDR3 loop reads CASSERGGLAGGNYNEQFF. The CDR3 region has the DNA TGTGCCAGCAGTGAAAGGGGGGGACTAGCGGGAGGGAATTACAATGAGCAGTTCTTC.

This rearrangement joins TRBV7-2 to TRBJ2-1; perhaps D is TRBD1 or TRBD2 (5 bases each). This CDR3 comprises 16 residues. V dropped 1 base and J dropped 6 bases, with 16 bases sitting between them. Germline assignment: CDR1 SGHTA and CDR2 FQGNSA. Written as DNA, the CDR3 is TGTGCCAGCAGCTTAGGATACGGGACGTTTATCAATGAGCAGTTCTTC. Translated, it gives CASSLGYGTFINEQFF. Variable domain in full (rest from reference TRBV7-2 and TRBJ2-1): GAGVSQSPSNKVTEKGKDVELRCDPISGHTALYWYRQSLGQGLEFLIYFQGNSAPDKSGLPSDRFSAERTGGSVSTLTIQRTQQEDSAVYLCASSLGYGTFINEQFFGPGTRLTVL.

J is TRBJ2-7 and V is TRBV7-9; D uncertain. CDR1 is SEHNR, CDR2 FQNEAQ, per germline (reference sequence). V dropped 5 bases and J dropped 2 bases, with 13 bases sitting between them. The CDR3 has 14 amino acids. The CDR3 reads CASSDSKGTYEQYF. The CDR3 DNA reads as TGTGCCAGCAGCGATTCGAAAGGAACCTACGAGCAGTACTTC.

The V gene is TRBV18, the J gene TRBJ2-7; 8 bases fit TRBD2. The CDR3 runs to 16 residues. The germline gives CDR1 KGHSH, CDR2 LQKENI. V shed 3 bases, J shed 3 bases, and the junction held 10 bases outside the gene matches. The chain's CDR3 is CASSPPPGLEFYEQYF. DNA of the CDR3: TGTGCCAGCTCACCCCCACCGGGACTAGAGTTCTACGAGCAGTACTTC.

As DNA, the CDR3 is TGTGCCAGCAGTTTATGGACAGGGGTAAGAGGCGAGCAGTACTTC. Translated, it gives CASSLWTGVRGEQYF. The chain carries TRBV27 and TRBJ2-7; 9 nucleotides line up with TRBD1. J gave up 6 bases and V 1 base, and 7 bases lay outside the gene matches. Germline V gives CDR1 MNHEY, CDR2 SMNVEV (reference sequence). The CDR3 is 15 residues long.

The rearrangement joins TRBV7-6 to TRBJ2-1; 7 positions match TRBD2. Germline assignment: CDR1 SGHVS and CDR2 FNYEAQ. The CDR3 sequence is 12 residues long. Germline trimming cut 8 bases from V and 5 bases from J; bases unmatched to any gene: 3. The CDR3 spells CASALADNEQFF. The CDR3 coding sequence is TGTGCCAGCGCTCTAGCGGACAATGAGCAGTTCTTC.

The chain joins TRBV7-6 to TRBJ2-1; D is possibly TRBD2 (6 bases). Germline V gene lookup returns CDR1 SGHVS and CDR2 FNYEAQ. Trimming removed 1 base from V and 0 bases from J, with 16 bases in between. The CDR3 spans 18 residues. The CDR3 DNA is TGTGCCAGCAGCTTAGGGTTGGGCGGGACGAGCTCCTACAATGAGCAGTTCTTC. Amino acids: CASSLGLGGTSSYNEQFF.

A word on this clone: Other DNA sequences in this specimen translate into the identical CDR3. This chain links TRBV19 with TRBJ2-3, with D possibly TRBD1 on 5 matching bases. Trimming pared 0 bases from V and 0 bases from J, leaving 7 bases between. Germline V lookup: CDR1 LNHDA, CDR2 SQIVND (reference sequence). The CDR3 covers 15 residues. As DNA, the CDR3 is TGTGCCAGTAGTATAGACAGGGCTAGCACAGATACGCAGTATTTT. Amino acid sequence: CASSIDRASTDTQYF.

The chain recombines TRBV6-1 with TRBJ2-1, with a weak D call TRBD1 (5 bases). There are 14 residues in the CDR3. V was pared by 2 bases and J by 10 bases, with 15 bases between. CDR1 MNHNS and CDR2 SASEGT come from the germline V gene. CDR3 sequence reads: CASSEFTTGDEQFF. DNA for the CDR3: TGTGCCAGCAGTGAATTTACAACAGGAGACGAGCAGTTCTTC.

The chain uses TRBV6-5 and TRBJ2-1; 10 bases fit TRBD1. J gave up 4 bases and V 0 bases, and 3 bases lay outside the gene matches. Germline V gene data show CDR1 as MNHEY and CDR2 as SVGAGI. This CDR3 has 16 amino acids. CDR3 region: CASSYSGTGVYNEQFF. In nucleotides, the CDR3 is TGTGCCAGCAGTTACTCCGGGACAGGGGTATACAATGAGCAGTTCTTC.

The CDR3 DNA follows: TGTGCCAGCAGGAATCGGGACTTCACCTACGAGCAGTACTTC. Translated: CASRNRDFTYEQYF. The J gene is TRBJ2-7, the V gene TRBV27; D perhaps matches TRBD2 (6 bases). Trimming shortened V by 6 bases and J by 2 bases, and 14 bases separated the two germline ends. The CDR3 totals 14 residues. Germline V gene sequence: CDR1 MNHEY, CDR2 SMNVEV (reference sequence).

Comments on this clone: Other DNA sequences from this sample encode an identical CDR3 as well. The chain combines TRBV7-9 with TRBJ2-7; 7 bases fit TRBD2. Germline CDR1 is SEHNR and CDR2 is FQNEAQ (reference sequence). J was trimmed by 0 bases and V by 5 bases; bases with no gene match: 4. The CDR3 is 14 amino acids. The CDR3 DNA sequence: TGTGCCAGCAGCCACCGGGACTACTCCTACGAGCAGTACTTC. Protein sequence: CASSHRDYSYEQYF.

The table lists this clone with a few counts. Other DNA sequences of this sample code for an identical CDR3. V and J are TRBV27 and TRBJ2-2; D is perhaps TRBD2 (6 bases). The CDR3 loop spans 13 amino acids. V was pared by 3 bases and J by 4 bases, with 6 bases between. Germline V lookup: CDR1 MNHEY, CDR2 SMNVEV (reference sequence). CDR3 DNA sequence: TGTGCCAGCAGTTTCGGGGGCACCGGGGAGCTGTTTTTT. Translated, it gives CASSFGGTGELFF.

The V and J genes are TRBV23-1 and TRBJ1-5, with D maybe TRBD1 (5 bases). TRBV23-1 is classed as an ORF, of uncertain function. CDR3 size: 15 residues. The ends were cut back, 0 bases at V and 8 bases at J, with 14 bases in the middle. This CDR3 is CASSQSIWGSEPQHF. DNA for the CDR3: TGCGCCAGCAGTCAATCTATCTGGGGGTCTGAGCCCCAGCATTTT.

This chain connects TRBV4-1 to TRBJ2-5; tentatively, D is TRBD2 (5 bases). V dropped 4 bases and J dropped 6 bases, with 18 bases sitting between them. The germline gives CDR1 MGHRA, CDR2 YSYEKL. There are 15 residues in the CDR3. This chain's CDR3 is CASSLRGTAAQTQYF. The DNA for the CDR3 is TGCGCCAGCAGCCTTCGGGGTACAGCGGCCCAGACCCAGTACTTC.

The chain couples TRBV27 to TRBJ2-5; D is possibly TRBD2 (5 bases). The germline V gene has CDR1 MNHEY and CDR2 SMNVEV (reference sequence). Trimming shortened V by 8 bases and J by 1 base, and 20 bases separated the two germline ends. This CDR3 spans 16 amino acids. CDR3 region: CASGPGTAGVQETQYF. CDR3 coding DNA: TGTGCCAGCGGGCCAGGTACGGCGGGCGTCCAAGAGACCCAGTACTTC.

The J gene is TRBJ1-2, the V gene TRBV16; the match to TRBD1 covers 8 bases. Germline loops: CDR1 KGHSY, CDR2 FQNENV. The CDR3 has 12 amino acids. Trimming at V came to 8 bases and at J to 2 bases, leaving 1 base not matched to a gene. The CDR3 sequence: CASGTGNYGYTF. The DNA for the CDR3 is TGTGCCAGCGGGACAGGAAACTATGGCTACACCTTC. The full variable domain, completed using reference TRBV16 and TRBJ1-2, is GEEVAQTPKHLVRGEGQKAKLYCAPIKGHSYVFWYQQVLKNEFKFLISFQNENVFDETGMPKERFSAKCLPNSPCSLEIQATKLEDSAVYFCASGTGNYGYTFGSGTRLTVV.

The CDR3 DNA sequence: TGTGCCATCAGTGAGTCGATCCTAGCGGGTTCCTCCTACGAGCAGTACTTC. Its translation: CAISESILAGSSYEQYF. This sequence joins TRBV10-3 and TRBJ2-7, with 8 bases lining up with TRBD2. This CDR3 is 17 amino acids long. The trim removed 0 bases at V and 0 bases at J, leaving 7 bases unmatched. CDR1 ENHRY and CDR2 SYGVKD come from the germline V gene.

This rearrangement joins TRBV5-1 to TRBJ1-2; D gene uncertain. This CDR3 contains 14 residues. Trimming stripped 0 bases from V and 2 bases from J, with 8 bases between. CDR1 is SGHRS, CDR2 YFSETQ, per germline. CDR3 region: CASSLEGKNYGYTF. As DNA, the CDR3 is TGCGCCAGCAGCTTGGAGGGTAAAAACTATGGCTACACCTTC.

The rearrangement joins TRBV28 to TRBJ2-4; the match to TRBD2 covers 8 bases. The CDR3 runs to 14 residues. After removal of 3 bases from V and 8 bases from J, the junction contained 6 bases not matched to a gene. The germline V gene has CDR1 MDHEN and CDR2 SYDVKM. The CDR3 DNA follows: TGTGCCAGCAGTTTGAGCGGGAGTATGGACATTCAGTACTTC. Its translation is CASSLSGSMDIQYF.

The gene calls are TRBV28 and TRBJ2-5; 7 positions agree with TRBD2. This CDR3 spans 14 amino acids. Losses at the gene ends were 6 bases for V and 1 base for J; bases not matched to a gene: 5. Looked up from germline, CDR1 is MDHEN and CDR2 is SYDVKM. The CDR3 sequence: CASSHLAAQETQYF. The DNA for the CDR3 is TGTGCCAGCAGCCATCTAGCGGCCCAAGAGACCCAGTACTTC.

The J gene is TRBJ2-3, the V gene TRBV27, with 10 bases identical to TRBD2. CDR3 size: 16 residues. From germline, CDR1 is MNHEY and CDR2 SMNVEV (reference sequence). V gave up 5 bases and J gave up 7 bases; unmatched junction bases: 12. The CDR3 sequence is CASSAILAGAIHTQYF. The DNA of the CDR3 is TGTGCCAGCAGTGCAATTCTAGCGGGAGCCATCCATACGCAGTATTTT.